The clone carrying this T cell receptor (beta chain) was found once. Profiled with immunoSEQ multiplex PCR; TCRdb holds only in-frame clones, not every one. The sample includes about 38,000 clones, about three quarters of them seen just once. Autoimmune disease history or systemic immunosuppression led to patient exclusion. Blood draws occurred at baseline, cycle 4 day 1, and cycle 7 day 1. This record belongs to a study of OX40 agonist ivuxolimab in advanced cancers. Study summary: Each dose-escalation patient presented with hepatocellular carcinoma, melanoma, renal cell or head and neck cancer.

CDR1 and CDR2 (germline): SGHDT, YYEEEE. The length of the CDR3 is 13 residues. The chain couples TRBV5-6 to TRBJ2-5, with D unclear. The end of the DNA fits TRBJ2-7 better, so the J call may be wrong. The sample consisted of CD4+ or CD8+ T cells sorted from blood, taken in a trial of the OX40 agonist ivuxolimab. The sequence derives from an adult with an advanced solid tumor such as melanoma, head and neck, liver or kidney cancer. CDR3 sequence: CASSFADPYEQYF. The DNA of the CDR3 is TGTGCCAGCAGCTTCGCCGACCCCTACGAGCAGTACTTC.